Each of the 4 T cell receptor beta chains below was sequenced from the same sample in a study of beta chain features in type 1 diabetes. Whole-study results and caveats: TCRB CDR3s were moderately but significantly shorter in Type 1 diabetes patients in all four CD4+ subsets.

No antigen has been assigned to these receptors. The sequenced template was cDNA made from the entire isolated RNA. The repertoire was sequenced with immunoSEQ multiplex PCR; TCRdb's copy has only in-frame clones and lacks some. The table shows 400,000 or so clones, with around 12% occurring only once. Specimen: naive CD4+ T cells from blood. All receptors come from a woman between 18 and 29 years old with type 1 diabetes.

This chain links TRBV9 with TRBJ2-1, with D unclear. Trimming took 2 bases from V and 2 from J, leaving 11 bases between them. The CDR3 totals 15 residues. Germline V lookup: CDR1 SGDLS, CDR2 YYNGEE. CDR3: CASSVNINPYNEQFF. In DNA form, the CDR3 reads TGTGCCAGCAGCGTCAACATAAACCCCTACAATGAGCAGTTCTTC.

This clone showed up just a few times. The chain combines TRBV19 with TRBJ2-1, with D maybe TRBD2 (6 bases). This CDR3 has 14 amino acids. Trimming took 4 bases from V and 0 from J, leaving 7 bases between them. Germline V lookup: CDR1 LNHDA, CDR2 SQIVND (reference sequence). The CDR3 DNA follows: TGTGCCAGTAGTAGCGGGATCTCCTACAATGAGCAGTTCTTC. This gives the protein CASSSGISYNEQFF.

This clone was detected only a few times. The V and J genes are TRBV28 and TRBJ2-7; D possibly corresponds to TRBD1 (5 bases). Germline V gives CDR1 MDHEN, CDR2 SYDVKM. The CDR3 is made up of 14 amino acids. The V gene lost 3 bases and the J gene lost 10 bases, with 19 bases spanning the gap. The CDR3 here is CASSFTGTAGLQYF. DNA of the CDR3: TGTGCCAGCAGTTTTACAGGAACAGCCGGGCTCCAGTACTTC.

This clone came up a few times. The V gene is TRBV5-1, the J gene TRBJ1-1, with 8 bases fitting TRBD1. Per the germline V gene, CDR1 is SGHRS and CDR2 is YFSETQ. The J segment lost 0 bases and the V segment lost 4 bases, leaving 5 bases of the junction unmatched. The CDR3 is made up of 15 amino acids. This chain's CDR3 is CASSPGDRMNTEAFF. The CDR3 nucleotides read TGCGCCAGCAGCCCTGGGGACAGGATGAACACTGAAGCTTTCTTT.